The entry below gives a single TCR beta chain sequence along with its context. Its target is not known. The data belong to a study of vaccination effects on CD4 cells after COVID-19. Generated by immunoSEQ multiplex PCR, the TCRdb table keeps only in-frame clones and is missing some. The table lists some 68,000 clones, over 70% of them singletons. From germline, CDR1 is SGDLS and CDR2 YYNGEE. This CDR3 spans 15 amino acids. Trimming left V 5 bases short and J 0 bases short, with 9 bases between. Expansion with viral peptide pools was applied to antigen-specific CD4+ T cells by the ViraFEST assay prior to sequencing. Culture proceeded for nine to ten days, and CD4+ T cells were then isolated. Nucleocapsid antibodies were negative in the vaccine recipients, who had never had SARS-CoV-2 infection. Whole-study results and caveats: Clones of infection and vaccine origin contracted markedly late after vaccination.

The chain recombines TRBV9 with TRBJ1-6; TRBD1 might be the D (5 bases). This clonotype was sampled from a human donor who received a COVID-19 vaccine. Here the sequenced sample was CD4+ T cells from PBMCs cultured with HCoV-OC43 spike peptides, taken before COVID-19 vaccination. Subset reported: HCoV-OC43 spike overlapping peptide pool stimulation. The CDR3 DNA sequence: TGTGCCAGCAGGCCGGGGACCTCCTATAATTCACCCCTCCACTTT. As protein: CASRPGTSYNSPLHF.